Below, 13 T cell receptor beta chains from the same sample are listed, as sequenced in a study of regulatory T cells in long-lasting Graves disease. Building the TCR beta libraries relied on iRepertoire HTBI primers, and CDR3 regions underwent Arm-PCR. TCRdb itself ran the multiplex PCR reads through MiXCR, one entry per CDR3 protein. The sample has hundreds of thousands of distinct CDR3 sequences, roughly a sixth seen once. Time point specified: newly diagnosed GD, antithyroid drugs for less than 3 months. Preparation of the TCR library used RNA extracted from PBMCs. These same data were also listed under a study on T cells in Graves' hyperthyroidism and ophthalmopathy.

Material: peripheral blood mononuclear cells (PBMCs), obtained at new diagnosis, from a patient treated with antithyroid drugs. These receptors were collected from a man between 40 and 49 years old with Graves disease.

This clonotype appeared many times. The chain employs TRBV20-1 and TRBJ2-5, with 7 bases that match TRBD2. Per germline, CDR1 DFQATT and CDR2 SNEGSKA (reference sequence). The CDR3 is 12 amino acids. J was trimmed by 2 bases and V by 5 bases; bases with no gene match: 2. CDR3 in amino acids: CSAGRGQETQYF. In nucleotides, the CDR3 is TGCAGTGCTGGGCGGGGGCAAGAGACCCAGTACTTC.

At least ten counts were recorded for this clonotype. This sequence joins TRBV15 and TRBJ2-5; no reliable D call. V dropped 0 bases and J dropped 5 bases, with 7 bases sitting between them. The CDR3 consists of 13 residues. Germline CDR1 and CDR2: LNHNV and YYDKDF (reference sequence). Here the CDR3 reads CATSRDLVETQYF. The CDR3 region has the DNA TGTGCCACCAGCAGAGATCTAGTGGAGACCCAGTACTTC.

This clonotype has ten or more counts. The J gene is TRBJ1-1, the V gene TRBV20-1; 7 bases are shared with TRBD1. The trim removed 3 bases at V and 6 bases at J, leaving 7 bases unmatched. Germline V gene sequence: CDR1 DFQATT, CDR2 SNEGSKA (reference sequence). This CDR3 is 13 amino acids long. The CDR3 coding sequence is TGCAGTGCTAGGAGAGGGGGCCTCGCTGAAGCTTTCTTT. Protein: CSARRGGLAEAFF.

This clonotype was seen once. In nucleotides, the CDR3 is TGTGCCAGCAGTCCCTCCTCTAGGCACGGGGAGCTGTTTTTT. Protein: CASSPSSRHGELFF. This sequence joins TRBV27 and TRBJ2-2; no reliable D call. The V gene's germline CDR1 is MNHEY and CDR2 SMNVEV (reference sequence). The CDR3 runs 14 residues. V was trimmed by 5 bases and J by 7 bases, leaving 14 bases between them.

This chain connects TRBV9 to TRBJ1-6; a weak D match, TRBD1 (6 bases). The V and J ends lost 4 bases and 7 bases respectively, with 9 bases between them. The CDR3 spans 13 residues. The germline V gene has CDR1 SGDLS and CDR2 YYNGEE. In nucleotides, the CDR3 is TGTGCCAGCAGCATCGGACAGAATTCACCCCTCCACTTT. It codes for CASSIGQNSPLHF.

This clonotype has ten or more counts. The rearrangement links TRBV6-2 or TRBV6-3 to TRBJ1-2; D is unclear. This CDR3 contains 14 residues. V was clipped by 0 bases and J by 8 bases, with 13 bases between them. Per germline, CDR1 MNHEY and CDR2 SVGEGT. CDR3: CASSYSQRARGYTF. CDR3 in DNA: TGTGCCAGCAGTTACTCGCAAAGGGCGCGGGGCTACACCTTC.

About this clonotype: A read error is the likely source, as a far larger clone sits one nucleotide away. V usage is TRBV2 and J usage is TRBJ2-1, with 7 bases identical to TRBD1. The J segment lost 10 bases and the V segment lost 4 bases, leaving 19 bases of the junction unmatched. The CDR3 totals 17 residues. Germline V gives CDR1 SNHLY, CDR2 FYNNEI. In DNA, the CDR3 is TGTGCCAGCAGTGCTGACAGGGTAGGTGCCTTGACCTACGAGCAGTTCTTC. Its translation is CASSADRVGALTYEQFF.

Ten or more counts support this clonotype. The chain links TRBV7-7 to TRBJ2-2, with TRBD2 identical over 8 bases. J lost 7 bases, V lost 4 bases, and 8 bases had no gene match. CDR1 and CDR2 (germline): SSHAT, FNYEAQ (reference sequence). This CDR3 is built from 15 residues. CDR3 amino acids: CASSYGSGTVGELFF. The CDR3 DNA reads as TGTGCCAGCAGCTATGGTAGCGGGACCGTCGGGGAGCTGTTTTTT.

This clonotype has a count of ten or more. CDR3 amino acids: CASRQQIGGPGELFF. Written as DNA, the CDR3 is TGTGCCAGCAGGCAACAGATCGGGGGTCCCGGGGAGCTGTTTTTT. This rearrangement joins TRBV3-1 to TRBJ2-2; weak D call: TRBD2 (6 bases). The CDR3 loop spans 15 amino acids. V was pared by 6 bases and J by 6 bases, with 17 bases between. Germline assignment: CDR1 LGHDT and CDR2 YNNKEL (reference sequence).

This clonotype occurred a few times. The chain carries TRBV5-1 and TRBJ2-1; 11 bases align to TRBD2. Germline CDR1 SGHRS, CDR2 YFSETQ. The CDR3 runs 12 residues. V lost 8 bases to trimming and J lost 8 bases; unmatched junction nucleotides: 3. The DNA for the CDR3 is TGCGCCAGTAGCGGGGGGGCCTATGAGCAGTTCTTC. Translated: CASSGGAYEQFF.

The chain is built from TRBV2 and TRBJ2-7; 9 bases line up with TRBD2. J was trimmed by 4 bases and V by 6 bases; bases with no gene match: 10. Germline CDR1 is SNHLY and CDR2 is FYNNEI. The CDR3 extends over 15 amino acids. The CDR3 DNA is TGTGCCAGCAGCTCTAGCGGGGCCACCAGTTACGAGCAGTACTTC. This encodes CASSSSGATSYEQYF.

This clonotype was counted many times. The gene calls are TRBV20-1 and TRBJ2-1; 11 nucleotides agree with TRBD2. CDR1 is DFQATT, CDR2 SNEGSKA, per germline (reference sequence). This CDR3 is built from 15 residues. The V and J ends lost 5 bases and 3 bases, in that order; junction bases with no gene match: 6. The CDR3 sequence is CSAPTSGDGYNEQFF. CDR3 DNA: TGCAGTGCTCCGACTAGCGGGGACGGCTACAATGAGCAGTTCTTC.

This clonotype was picked up a small number of times. The chain couples TRBV7-3 to TRBJ1-2; D perhaps matches TRBD1 (5 bases). The CDR3 totals 13 residues. The germline V gene has CDR1 SGHTA and CDR2 FQGTGA. V gave up 5 bases and J gave up 8 bases, with 15 bases separating them. The CDR3 is CASSVGSGGGYTF. CDR3 sequence (DNA): TGTGCCAGCAGCGTCGGTTCGGGGGGAGGCTACACCTTC.